This T cell receptor (beta chain) was sequenced during a study of early stage breast cancer tumors. In the study overall: Of around 16 invasive breast tumors, about a dozen were hormone receptor-positive, HER2-negative.

Turning to this clone: Its specificity is unknown.

The method was immunoSEQ multiplex PCR; TCRdb's version includes in-frame clones alone and lacks a portion of them. Altogether tens of thousands of clones are present, 74% being singletons, with the ten largest covering roughly 6.1%. Points from the study as a whole: Blood repertoires resembled normal breast more than tumor.

Germline CDR1 and CDR2: SGHRS and YFSETQ. Trimming removed 4 bases from V and 6 bases from J; junction bases left unmatched: 7. The CDR3 consists of 15 residues. The receptor was derived from a person between 55 and 69 years old with breast cancer. What was sequenced was blood. The chain combines TRBV5-1 with TRBJ2-1; 10 positions agree with TRBD2. CDR3 DNA: TGCGCCAGCAGCGGGGGTGCTAGCGGGGGCAATGAGCAGTTCTTC. It codes for CASSGGASGGNEQFF.